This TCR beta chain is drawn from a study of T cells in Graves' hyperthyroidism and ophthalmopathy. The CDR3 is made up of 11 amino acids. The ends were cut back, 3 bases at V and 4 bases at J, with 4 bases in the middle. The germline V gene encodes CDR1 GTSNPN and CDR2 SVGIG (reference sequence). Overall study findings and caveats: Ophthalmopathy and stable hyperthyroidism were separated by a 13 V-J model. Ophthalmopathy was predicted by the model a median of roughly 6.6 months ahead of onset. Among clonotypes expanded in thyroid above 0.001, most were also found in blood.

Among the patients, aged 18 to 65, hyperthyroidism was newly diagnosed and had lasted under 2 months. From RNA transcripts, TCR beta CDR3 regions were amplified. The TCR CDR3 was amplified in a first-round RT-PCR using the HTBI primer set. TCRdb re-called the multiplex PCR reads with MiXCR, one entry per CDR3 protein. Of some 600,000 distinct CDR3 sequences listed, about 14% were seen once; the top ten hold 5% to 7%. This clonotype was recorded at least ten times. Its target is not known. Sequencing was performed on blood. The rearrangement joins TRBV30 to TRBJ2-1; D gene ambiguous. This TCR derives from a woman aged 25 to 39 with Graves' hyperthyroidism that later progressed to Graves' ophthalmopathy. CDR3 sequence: CAWSGYNEQFF. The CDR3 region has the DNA TGTGCCTGGAGCGGATACAATGAGCAGTTCTTC. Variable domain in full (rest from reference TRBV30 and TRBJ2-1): SQTIHQWPATLVQPVGSPLSLECTVEGTSNPNLYWYRQAAGRGLQLLFYSVGIGQISSEVPQNLSASRPQDRQFILSSKKLLLSDSGFYLCAWSGYNEQFFGPGTRLTVL.